A selection of T cell receptor beta chains follows, all from one sample in a study of blood T cell repertoires in COVID-19. Sequenced by immunoSEQ multiplex PCR; TCRdb stores in-frame clones only, minus some. The data show under 350,000 clones, with about 89% seen just once and around 4.4% held by the top ten. The sequencing sample was made of peripheral blood. Receptor source: a man between 40 and 49 years old with acute or convalescent COVID-19. CDR3s include the opening cysteine and the closing phenylalanine or tryptophan. Each record gives: D gene, clone size, J gene, V gene, CDR3 protein, CDR3 DNA. A D gene is named only where the DNA matches it firmly. Size tells how often a clone was seen (once, few, many) or the class of an expanded clone, and some rows leave it out.

>-|-|TRBJ1-5|TRBV5-1
CASSLGDPGGNQPQHF
TGCGCCAGCAGCTTGGGAGACCCCGGGGGCAATCAGCCCCAGCATTTT
>TRBD1|-|TRBJ1-5|TRBV28
CASSTQGVAQHF
TGTGCCAGCAGCACACAGGGGGTGGCCCAGCATTTT
>-|-|TRBJ1-5|TRBV10-3
CAISEAVSVDQPQHF
TGTGCCATCAGTGAGGCAGTGTCAGTCGATCAGCCCCAGCATTTT
>TRBD2|-|TRBJ2-5|TRBV7-8
CASSFRGGRETQYF
TGTGCCAGCAGCTTCCGGGGGGGCAGAGAGACCCAGTACTTC
>-|-|TRBJ1-3|TRBV7-8
CASSNPPGSTGNTIYF
TGTGCCAGCAGCAATCCTCCAGGCTCTACTGGAAACACCATATATTTT
>-|-|TRBJ2-2|TRBV5-1
CASSRDFAAGELFF
TGCGCCAGCAGCCGGGATTTCGCGGCCGGGGAGCTGTTTTTT
>-|few|TRBJ2-7|TRBV20-1
CSAQNTYEQYF
TGCAGTGCCCAGAATACCTACGAGCAGTACTTC
>TRBD1|-|TRBJ1-1|TRBV4-1
CASSQDNRGHTEAFF
TGCGCCAGCAGCCAAGATAACAGGGGGCACACTGAAGCTTTCTTT
>-|-|TRBJ1-5|TRBV10-2
CASQGLTGSNQPQHF
TGCGCCAGTCAAGGCCTAACAGGTAGCAATCAGCCCCAGCATTTT
>TRBD2|once|TRBJ2-3|TRBV4-1
CASSQNLLAGSTDTQYF
TGCGCCAGCAGCCAAAACCTACTAGCGGGGTCAACAGATACGCAGTATTTT
>TRBD1|-|TRBJ2-7|TRBV3-1/TRBV3-2
CASSYTGTGYPQYF
TGTGCCAGCAGCTATACCGGGACAGGGTACCCGCAGTACTTC
>TRBD1|-|TRBJ1-1|TRBV12-3/TRBV12-4
CASSRGQGQVAFF
TGTGCCAGCAGCCGAGGACAGGGACAAGTGGCTTTCTTT
>TRBD1|-|TRBJ1-5|TRBV2
CASTTSGGANQPQHF
TGTGCCAGCACTACCTCAGGGGGAGCAAATCAGCCCCAGCATTTT
>TRBD2|-|TRBJ2-1|TRBV7-2
CAGKRGLALNEQFF
TGTGCCGGAAAGCGGGGACTAGCTCTGAATGAGCAGTTCTTC
>-|-|TRBJ2-5|TRBV5-1
CASSLWGGLGETQYF
TGCGCCAGCAGCTTGTGGGGGGGCCTCGGAGAGACCCAGTACTTC
>TRBD1|-|TRBJ2-1|TRBV5-1
CASSLGQGANDEQFF
TGCGCCAGCAGCTTGGGACAGGGGGCGAACGATGAGCAGTTCTTC
>-|-|TRBJ1-2|TRBV12-3/TRBV12-4
CASSSSGTYGYTF
TGTGCCAGCAGTTCCTCAGGTACCTATGGCTACACCTTC
>-|-|TRBJ1-3|TRBV10-1
CASSDTRGLRNTIYF
TGCGCCAGCAGTGACACCAGGGGATTACGGAACACCATATATTTT
>-|few|TRBJ1-5|TRBV19
CASSTGSDSNQPQHF
TGTGCCAGTAGTACGGGTAGTGATAGCAATCAGCCCCAGCATTTT
>-|-|TRBJ2-2|TRBV2
CASSRLQYGELFF
TGTGCCAGCAGTCGGCTACAGTACGGGGAGCTGTTTTTT
>TRBD2|-|TRBJ2-1|TRBV7-2
CASSLARGGRFF
TGTGCCAGCAGCTTAGCCCGGGGGGGCCGGTTCTTC
>-|-|TRBJ2-2|TRBV19
CASSTGRSNTGELFF
TGTGCCAGTAGTACAGGGCGATCGAACACCGGGGAGCTGTTTTTT
>-|-|TRBJ2-7|TRBV6-5
CASSPKRGRRYEQYF
TGTGCCAGCAGTCCTAAAAGGGGTAGGCGCTACGAGCAGTACTTC
>TRBD1|-|TRBJ2-7|TRBV24-1
CAASAGGQYEQYF
TGTGCCGCCAGTGCAGGGGGCCAGTACGAGCAGTACTTC
>TRBD2|-|TRBJ2-3|TRBV15
CATSSELAGGSLNTDTQYF
TGTGCCACCAGCAGCGAACTAGCGGGGGGCTCATTAAACACAGATACGCAGTATTTT
>-|-|TRBJ1-1|TRBV12-3/TRBV12-4
CASSLNSNTEAFF
TGTGCCAGCAGCTTGAACTCGAACACTGAAGCTTTCTTT
>-|-|TRBJ2-2|TRBV21-1
CASSYSQVRLGGGELFF
TGTGCCAGCAGCTACTCCCAGGTGCGGTTGGGAGGCGGGGAGCTGTTTTTT
>TRBD1|-|TRBJ2-7|TRBV6-5
CASSFDRGLNEQYF
TGTGCCAGCAGTTTCGACAGGGGGCTAAACGAGCAGTACTTC
>-|-|TRBJ1-6|TRBV2
CASSAREYSPLHF
TGTGCCAGCAGTGCAAGGGAGTATTCACCCCTCCACTTT
>-|-|TRBJ1-1|TRBV12-5
CASGLASRGVTEAFF
TGTGCTAGTGGTTTGGCCTCCAGGGGAGTCACTGAAGCTTTCTTT
>-|few|TRBJ1-6|TRBV7-2
CASSLWGLNSPLHF
TGTGCCAGCAGCTTATGGGGCTTGAATTCACCCCTCCACTTT
>-|-|TRBJ2-7|TRBV7-2
CASSSGAGYEQYF
TGTGCCAGCAGCTCCGGTGCGGGCTACGAGCAGTACTTC
>-|-|TRBJ2-3|TRBV5-1
CASSLGWGQLDTQYF
TGCGCCAGCAGCTTGGGGTGGGGGCAATTAGATACGCAGTATTTT
>-|-|TRBJ2-1|TRBV5-1
CASSSDIPWSSYNEQFF
TGCGCCAGCAGTTCGGACATACCTTGGTCCTCCTACAATGAGCAGTTCTTC
>TRBD2|-|TRBJ2-1|TRBV30
CACRTKLAPYNEQFF
TGTGCCTGCCGAACGAAACTAGCGCCCTACAATGAGCAGTTCTTC
>TRBD1|-|TRBJ1-5|TRBV27
CASSSRTGGNQPQHF
TGTGCCAGCAGTTCTCGGACAGGGGGCAATCAGCCCCAGCATTTT
>-|-|TRBJ1-6|TRBV5-4
CASSIDRSSYNSPLHF
TGTGCCAGCAGCATTGACAGGAGCTCCTATAATTCACCCCTCCACTTT
>-|-|TRBJ1-2|TRBV5-6
CASSSNFYGYTF
TGTGCCAGCAGCTCGAACTTCTATGGCTACACCTTC
>-|-|TRBJ1-1|TRBV27
CASSLLTGFRTEAFF
TGTGCCAGCAGCCTTCTTACAGGGTTTCGAACTGAAGCTTTCTTT
>-|few|TRBJ2-7|TRBV14
CASSQDWPEPYEQYF
TGTGCCAGCAGCCAAGATTGGCCAGAACCATACGAGCAGTACTTC
>-|-|TRBJ1-5|TRBV2
CASSERGIRSPQHF
TGTGCCAGCAGTGAAAGAGGGATACGTTCACCCCAGCATTTT
>-|-|TRBJ1-1|TRBV7-3
CASSPGPGNTEAFF
TGTGCCAGCAGTCCCGGCCCGGGGAACACTGAAGCTTTCTTT
>-|-|TRBJ1-6|TRBV19
CASSRGTVNSPLHF
TGTGCCAGTAGTCGCGGGACCGTTAATTCACCCCTCCACTTT
>TRBD1|-|TRBJ2-3|TRBV9
CASSVETGAQYF
TGTGCCAGCAGCGTAGAAACAGGGGCGCAGTATTTT
>-|-|TRBJ2-7|TRBV6-5
CASKASFSYEQYF
TGTGCCAGCAAAGCGAGTTTCTCCTACGAGCAGTACTTC
>-|-|TRBJ1-6|TRBV11-2
CASSLGRAPNSPLHF
TGTGCCAGCAGCTTAGGGAGGGCCCCTAATTCACCCCTCCACTTT
>-|-|TRBJ1-1|TRBV2
CASSDIRSTEAFF
TGTGCCAGCAGTGATATTAGGAGCACTGAAGCTTTCTTT
>-|few|TRBJ2-7|TRBV7-8
CASRRIPGHGGPGEEQYF
TGTGCCAGCAGGAGGATACCGGGCCACGGAGGACCGGGCGAAGAGCAGTACTTC
>TRBD1|-|TRBJ2-1|TRBV2
CASSLGQKQFF
TGTGCCAGCAGCTTGGGACAGAAGCAGTTCTTC
>-|-|TRBJ1-1|TRBV7-2
CASSLYREERAFF
TGTGCCAGCAGCTTATACAGGGAAGAGAGAGCTTTCTTT
>-|-|TRBJ1-1|TRBV2
CASSAYSLVDTEAFF
TGTGCCAGCAGTGCCTACAGTCTGGTGGACACTGAAGCTTTCTTT
>-|few|TRBJ2-3|TRBV11-2
CASSRGTDTQYF
TGTGCCAGCTCGAGGGGCACAGATACGCAGTATTTT
>TRBD1|-|TRBJ1-2|TRBV6-4
CASSDSDRLGGYTF
TGTGCCAGCAGTGACTCGGACAGGTTAGGTGGCTACACCTTC
>-|-|TRBJ1-5|TRBV27
CASGNRMLEGQPQHF
TGTGCCAGCGGAAACAGAATGCTAGAGGGTCAGCCCCAGCATTTT